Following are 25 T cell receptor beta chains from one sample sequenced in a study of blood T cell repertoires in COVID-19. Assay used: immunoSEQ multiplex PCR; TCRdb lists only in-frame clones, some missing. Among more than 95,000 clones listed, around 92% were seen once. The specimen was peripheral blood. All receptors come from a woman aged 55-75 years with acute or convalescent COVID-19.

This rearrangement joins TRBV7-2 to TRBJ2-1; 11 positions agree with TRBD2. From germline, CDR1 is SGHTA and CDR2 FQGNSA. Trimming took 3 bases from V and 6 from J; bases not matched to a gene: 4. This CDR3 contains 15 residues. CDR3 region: CASSFLAGGLNEQFF. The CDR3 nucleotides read TGTGCCAGCAGCTTTCTAGCGGGAGGTCTCAATGAGCAGTTCTTC.

DNA for the CDR3: TGTGCCAGCAGTTCCGGGACAGGGAGGTCTGAGCAGTTCTTC. Protein: CASSSGTGRSEQFF. The rearrangement uses TRBV7-9 and TRBJ2-1; the match to TRBD1 covers 9 bases. Germline CDR1 is SEHNR and CDR2 is FQNEAQ (reference sequence). The CDR3 sequence is 14 residues long. Unmatched junction bases numbered 9, after V lost 6 bases and J lost 9 bases.

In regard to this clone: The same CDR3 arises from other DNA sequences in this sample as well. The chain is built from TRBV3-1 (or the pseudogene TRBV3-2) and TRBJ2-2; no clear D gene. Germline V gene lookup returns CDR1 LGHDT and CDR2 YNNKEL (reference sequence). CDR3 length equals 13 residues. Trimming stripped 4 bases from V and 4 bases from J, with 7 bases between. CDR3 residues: CASSPKITGELFF. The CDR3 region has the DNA TGTGCCAGCAGCCCTAAGATCACCGGGGAGCTGTTTTTT.

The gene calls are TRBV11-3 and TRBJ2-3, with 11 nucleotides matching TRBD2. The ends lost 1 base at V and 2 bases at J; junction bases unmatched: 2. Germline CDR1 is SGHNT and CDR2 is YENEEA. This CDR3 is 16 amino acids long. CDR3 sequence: CASSLGLAGNTDTQYF. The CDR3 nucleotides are TGTGCCAGCAGCTTAGGACTAGCGGGAAACACAGATACGCAGTATTTT.

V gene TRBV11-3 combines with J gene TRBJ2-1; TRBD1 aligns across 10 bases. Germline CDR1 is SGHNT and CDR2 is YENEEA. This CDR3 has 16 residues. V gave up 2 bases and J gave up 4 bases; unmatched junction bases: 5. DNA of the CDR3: TGTGCCAGCAGCTTACGGGACAGGGGTTTTTACAATGAGCAGTTCTTC. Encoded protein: CASSLRDRGFYNEQFF.

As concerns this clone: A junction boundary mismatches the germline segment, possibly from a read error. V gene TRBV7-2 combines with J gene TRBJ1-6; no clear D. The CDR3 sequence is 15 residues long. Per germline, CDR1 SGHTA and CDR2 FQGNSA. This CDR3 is CASNLVGRTLSPLHF. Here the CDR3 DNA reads TGTGCCAGCAACTTAGTGGGGAGAACCCTTTCACCCCTCCACTTT.

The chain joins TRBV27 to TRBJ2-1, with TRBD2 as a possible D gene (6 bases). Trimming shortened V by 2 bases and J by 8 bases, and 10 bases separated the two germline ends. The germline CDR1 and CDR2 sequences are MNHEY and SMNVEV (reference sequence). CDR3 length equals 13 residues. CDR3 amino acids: CASSLAGIYEQFF. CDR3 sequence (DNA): TGTGCCAGCAGTTTAGCGGGAATATATGAGCAGTTCTTC.

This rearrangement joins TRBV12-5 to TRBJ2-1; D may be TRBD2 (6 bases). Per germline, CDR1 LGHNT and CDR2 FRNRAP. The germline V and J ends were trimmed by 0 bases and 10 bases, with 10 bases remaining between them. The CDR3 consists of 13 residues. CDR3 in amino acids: CASGLVRGREQFF. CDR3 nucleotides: TGTGCTAGTGGTTTGGTAAGAGGGAGGGAGCAGTTCTTC.

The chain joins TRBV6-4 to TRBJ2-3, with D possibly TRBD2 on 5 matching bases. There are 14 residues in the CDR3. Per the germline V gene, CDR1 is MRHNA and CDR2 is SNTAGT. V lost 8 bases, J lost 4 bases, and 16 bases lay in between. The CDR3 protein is CASRLAHGADTQYF. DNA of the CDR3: TGTGCCAGCCGGCTAGCCCATGGCGCAGATACGCAGTATTTT.

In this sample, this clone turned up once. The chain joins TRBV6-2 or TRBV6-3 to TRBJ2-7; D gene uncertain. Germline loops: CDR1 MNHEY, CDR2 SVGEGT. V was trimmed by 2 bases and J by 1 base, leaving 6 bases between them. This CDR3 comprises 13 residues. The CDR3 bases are TGTGCCAGCAGTTACACGGGTTCCTACGAGCAGTACTTC. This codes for CASSYTGSYEQYF.

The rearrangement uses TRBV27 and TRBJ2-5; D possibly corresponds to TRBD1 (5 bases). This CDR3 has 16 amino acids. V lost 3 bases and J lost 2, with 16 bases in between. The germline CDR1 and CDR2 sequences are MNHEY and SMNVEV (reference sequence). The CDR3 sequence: CASSLSRRQFQETQYF. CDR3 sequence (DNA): TGTGCCAGCAGTTTGTCGCGTCGACAGTTTCAAGAGACCCAGTACTTC.

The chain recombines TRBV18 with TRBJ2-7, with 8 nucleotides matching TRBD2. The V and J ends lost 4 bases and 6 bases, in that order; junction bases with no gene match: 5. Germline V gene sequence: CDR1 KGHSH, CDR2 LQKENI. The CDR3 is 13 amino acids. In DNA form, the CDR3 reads TGTGCCAGCTCACGCAGCGGGAGCCTCGAGCAGTACGTC. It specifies CASSRSGSLEQYV.

Here the CDR3 reads CASSVVAGGPRAGELFF. For the CDR3, the DNA is TGTGCCAGCAGTGTCGTCGCGGGGGGCCCACGCGCCGGGGAGCTGTTTTTT. The rearrangement joins TRBV6-1 to TRBJ2-2, with 8 bases fitting TRBD2. Germline assignment: CDR1 MNHNS and CDR2 SASEGT. The CDR3 has 17 amino acids. The ends lost 4 bases at V and 6 bases at J; junction bases unmatched: 13.

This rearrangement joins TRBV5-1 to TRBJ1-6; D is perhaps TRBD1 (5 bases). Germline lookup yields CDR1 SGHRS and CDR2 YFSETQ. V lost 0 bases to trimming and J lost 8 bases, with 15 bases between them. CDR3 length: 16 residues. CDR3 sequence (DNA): TGCGCCAGCAGCTTGGGGGCCAGGGAAAGAGATTCACCCCTCCACTTT. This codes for CASSLGARERDSPLHF.

The CDR3 DNA follows: TGTGCCAGCAGCCATCCTCTAGCGGGGGAGGGAAACAATGAGCAGTTCTTC. Translation gives CASSHPLAGEGNNEQFF. V usage is TRBV3-1 (or the pseudogene TRBV3-2) and J usage is TRBJ2-1, with 10 bases aligning to TRBD2. Germline V gene sequence: CDR1 LGHDT, CDR2 YNNKEL (reference sequence). V shed 3 bases and J 5 bases; nucleotides not matched to a gene: 10. The CDR3 has 17 residues.

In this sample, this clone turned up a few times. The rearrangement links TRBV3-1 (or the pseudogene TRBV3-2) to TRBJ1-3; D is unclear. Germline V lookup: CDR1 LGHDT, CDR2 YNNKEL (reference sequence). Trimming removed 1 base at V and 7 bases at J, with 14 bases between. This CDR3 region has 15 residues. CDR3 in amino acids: CASSQVVIGRNTIYF. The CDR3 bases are TGTGCCAGCAGCCAAGTTGTAATAGGGAGGAACACCATATATTTT.

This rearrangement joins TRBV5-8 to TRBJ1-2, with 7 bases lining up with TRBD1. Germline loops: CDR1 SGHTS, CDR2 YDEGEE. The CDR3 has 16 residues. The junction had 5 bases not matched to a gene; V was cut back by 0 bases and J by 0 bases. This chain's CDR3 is CASSLALTGTNYGYTF. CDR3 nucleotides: TGTGCCAGCAGCTTGGCGCTGACAGGGACTAACTATGGCTACACCTTC.

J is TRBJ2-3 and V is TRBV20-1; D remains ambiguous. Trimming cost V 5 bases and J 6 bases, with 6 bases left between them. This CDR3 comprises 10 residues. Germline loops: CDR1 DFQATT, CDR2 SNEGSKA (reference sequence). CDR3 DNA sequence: TGCAGTGCTCGGCGGGATACGCAGTATTTT. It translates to CSARRDTQYF.

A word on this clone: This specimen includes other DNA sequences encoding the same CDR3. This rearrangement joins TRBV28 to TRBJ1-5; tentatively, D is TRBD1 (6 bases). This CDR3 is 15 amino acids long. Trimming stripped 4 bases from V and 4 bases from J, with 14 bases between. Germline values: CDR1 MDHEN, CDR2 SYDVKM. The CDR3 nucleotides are TGTGCCAGCAGTTCCCTACAGGGAGGGAATCAGCCCCAGCATTTT. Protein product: CASSSLQGGNQPQHF.

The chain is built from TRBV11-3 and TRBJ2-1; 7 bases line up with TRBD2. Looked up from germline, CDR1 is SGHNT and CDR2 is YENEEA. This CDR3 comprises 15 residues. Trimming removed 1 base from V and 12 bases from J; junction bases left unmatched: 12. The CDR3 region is CASSLGAGVEYGQFF. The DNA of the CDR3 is TGTGCCAGCAGCTTAGGTGCGGGAGTTGAATACGGGCAGTTCTTC.

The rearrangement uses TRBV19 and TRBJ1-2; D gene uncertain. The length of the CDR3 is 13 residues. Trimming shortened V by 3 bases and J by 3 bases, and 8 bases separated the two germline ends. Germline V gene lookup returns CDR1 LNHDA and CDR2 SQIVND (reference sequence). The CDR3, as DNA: TGTGCCAGTAGTATCCACACCGACTATGGCTACACCTTC. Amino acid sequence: CASSIHTDYGYTF.

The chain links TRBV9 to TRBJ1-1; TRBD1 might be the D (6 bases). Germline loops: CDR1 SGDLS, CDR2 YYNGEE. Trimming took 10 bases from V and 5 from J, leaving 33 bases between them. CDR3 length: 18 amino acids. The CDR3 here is CASGDPTGTPAGGTEAFF. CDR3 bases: TGTGCCTCTGGGGACCCAACCGGGACACCGGCGGGGGGGACTGAAGCTTTCTTT.

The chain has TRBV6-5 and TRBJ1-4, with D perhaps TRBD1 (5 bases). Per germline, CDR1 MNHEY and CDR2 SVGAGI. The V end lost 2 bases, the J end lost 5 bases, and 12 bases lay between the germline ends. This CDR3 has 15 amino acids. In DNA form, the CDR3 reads TGTGCCAGCAGTTACACCCAGGGAAGGAATGAAAAACTGTTTTTT. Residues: CASSYTQGRNEKLFF.

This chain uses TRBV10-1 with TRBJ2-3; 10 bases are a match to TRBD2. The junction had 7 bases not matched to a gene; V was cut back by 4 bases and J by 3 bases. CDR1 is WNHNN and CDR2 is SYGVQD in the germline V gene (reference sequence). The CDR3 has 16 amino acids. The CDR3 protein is CASSASSGSFTDTQYF. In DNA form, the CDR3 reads TGCGCCAGCAGTGCGTCTAGCGGGAGTTTTACAGATACGCAGTATTTT.

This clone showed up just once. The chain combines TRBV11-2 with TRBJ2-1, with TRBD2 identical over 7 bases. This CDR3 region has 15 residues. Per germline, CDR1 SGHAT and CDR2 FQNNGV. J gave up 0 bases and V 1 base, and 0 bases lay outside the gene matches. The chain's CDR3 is CASSLAGGSYNEQFF. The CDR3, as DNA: TGTGCCAGCAGCTTAGCGGGGGGCTCCTACAATGAGCAGTTCTTC.